This record covers a single TCR beta chain. This entry belongs to a study of cytomegalovirus exposure and HLA in healthy donors. The donors formed part of the approximately 130-subject validation cohort, distinct from the roughly 660-subject first cohort. Per germline, CDR1 LNHDA and CDR2 SQIVND (reference sequence). The CDR3 runs 14 residues. V lost 4 bases and J lost 4; bases outside the gene matches: 7. Clones were sequenced by immunoSEQ multiplex PCR, and TCRdb holds only the in-frame ones, with some missing. The sample lists about 170,000 clones, approximately 86% occurring once. The genes are TRBV19 and TRBJ2-7, with 7 bases aligning to TRBD1. This TCR was recovered from a man between 18 and 29 years old in good health and CMV-seropositive. The sample taken for sequencing was PBMCs. The CDR3 reads CASSRGGERYEQYF. The CDR3 DNA sequence: TGTGCCAGTAGTAGAGGGGGCGAGAGGTACGAGCAGTACTTC.